The text below deals with one TCR beta chain. These data belong to a study of control samples from healthy donors and cancer patients. Clones were sequenced by immunoSEQ multiplex PCR, and TCRdb holds only the in-frame ones, with some missing. The sample holds under 150,000 clones, about 88% seen once. The CDR3 is made up of 14 amino acids. V dropped 0 bases and J dropped 8 bases, with 12 bases sitting between them. Germline V CDR1 and CDR2: LGHDT, YNNKEL (reference sequence). The clonotype originates from a woman aged 25 to 39 in good health. What was sequenced was blood. The chain uses TRBV3-1 (or the pseudogene TRBV3-2) and TRBJ2-3, with D possibly being TRBD2 (5 bases). CDR3 protein: CASSQDPRRITQYF. The CDR3 DNA is TGTGCCAGCAGCCAAGACCCGAGGAGGATTACGCAGTATTTT.